What follows are 13 T cell receptor beta chains derived from one specimen sequenced in a study of pediatric ulcerative colitis. Assay used: immunoSEQ multiplex PCR; TCRdb lists only in-frame clones, some missing. In the table there are around 18,000 clones, approximately 73% of which are singletons. The rectum was sampled with one to two pinch biopsies at colonoscopy. The sample was gut tissue. The origin of the receptors is a boy younger than 18 with moderate ulcerative colitis.

The CDR3 here is CASSLSGSLSRGAQYF. The DNA of the CDR3 is TGTGCCAGCAGCTTATCAGGGAGCCTAAGCCGGGGTGCCCAGTACTTC. V and J are TRBV7-2 and TRBJ2-5, with D tentatively TRBD1 or TRBD2 (5 bases each). Trimming stripped 2 bases from V and 9 bases from J, with 22 bases between. CDR1 is SGHTA and CDR2 is FQGNSA in the germline V gene. The CDR3 runs 16 residues.

The chain couples TRBV5-4 to TRBJ2-2; tentatively, D is TRBD1 (5 bases). V lost 2 bases, J lost 6 bases, and 17 bases lay in between. The CDR3 extends over 16 amino acids. Germline lookup yields CDR1 SGHNT and CDR2 YYREEE (reference sequence). The CDR3 loop reads CASSLEQVVLAGELFF. The CDR3 DNA reads as TGTGCCAGCAGCTTAGAACAGGTGGTTCTGGCCGGGGAGCTGTTTTTT.

The genes are TRBV4-2 and TRBJ2-3; TRBD1 is a possible D gene (5 bases). CDR3 length: 16 residues. Germline loops: CDR1 LGHNA, CDR2 YNFKEQ. V gave up 2 bases and J gave up 2 bases, with 14 bases separating them. CDR3 bases: TGTGCCAGCAGCCAAAGGGGAAACACACTCACAGATACGCAGTATTTT. Amino acids: CASSQRGNTLTDTQYF.

This clone came up a few times. The V gene is TRBV7-3, the J gene TRBJ2-7; D call uncertain. Germline loops: CDR1 SGHTA, CDR2 FQGTGA. V lost 1 base, J lost 4 bases, and 8 bases lay in between. This CDR3 has 13 residues. CDR3 sequence: CASSLSPGYEQYF. The CDR3 region has the DNA TGTGCCAGCAGCTTAAGTCCCGGATACGAGCAGTACTTC.

J is TRBJ2-7 and V is TRBV29-1; either TRBD1 or TRBD2 may fit D (7 bases each). This CDR3 contains 15 residues. Germline V lookup: CDR1 SQVTM, CDR2 ANQGSEA. V was cut by 4 bases and J by 3 bases, with 19 bases left in between. For the CDR3, the DNA is TGCAGCGTTGCAGGGGGGGAACTACGCCTCTACGAGCAGTACTTC. Protein: CSVAGGELRLYEQYF.

The chain links TRBV4-1 to TRBJ1-5; unclear D gene. Germline V lookup: CDR1 MGHRA, CDR2 YSYEKL. The CDR3 covers 17 residues. Trimming left V 0 bases short and J 1 base short, with 13 bases between. CDR3 region: CASSQDNRMGSNQPQHF. In nucleotides, the CDR3 is TGCGCCAGCAGCCAAGATAACCGGATGGGGAGCAATCAGCCCCAGCATTTT.

This clone was seen a handful of times. This chain uses TRBV19 with TRBJ1-5; TRBD1 aligns across 7 bases. Germline lookup yields CDR1 LNHDA and CDR2 SQIVND (reference sequence). The V gene end was trimmed by 3 bases and the J gene end by 3 bases; junction bases not matched to a gene: 5. The length of the CDR3 is 15 residues. The CDR3 loop reads CASSIRRGVNQPQHF. In DNA form, the CDR3 reads TGTGCCAGTAGTATCCGCAGGGGGGTCAATCAGCCCCAGCATTTT.

The rearrangement joins TRBV2 to TRBJ2-1; D possibly corresponds to TRBD2 (6 bases). CDR1 and CDR2 (germline): SNHLY, FYNNEI. CDR3 length equals 14 residues. Trimming pared 5 bases from V and 1 base from J, leaving 9 bases between. CDR3 loop: CASSRLDSYNEQFF. The CDR3 region has the DNA TGTGCCAGCAGTAGACTAGATTCCTACAATGAGCAGTTCTTC. The entire variable domain, with the rest obtained from reference TRBV2 and TRBJ2-1, is as follows: EPEVTQTPSHQVTQMGQEVILRCVPISNHLYFYWYRQILGQKVEFLVSFYNNEISEKSEIFDDQFSVERPDGSNFTLKIRSTKLEDSAMYFCASSRLDSYNEQFFGPGTRLTVL.

V usage is TRBV5-4 and J usage is TRBJ1-2, with 12 bases identical to TRBD1. Germline lookup yields CDR1 SGHNT and CDR2 YYREEE (reference sequence). The ends lost 4 bases at V and 7 bases at J; junction bases unmatched: 14. CDR3 size: 17 residues. The CDR3 reads CASSRPQAGQGAIGYTF. The DNA of the CDR3 is TGTGCCAGCAGCAGGCCCCAGGCGGGACAGGGGGCGATTGGCTACACCTTC.

This chain joins TRBV12-5 and TRBJ2-5; D is undetermined. The germline gives CDR1 LGHNT, CDR2 FRNRAP. The CDR3 spans 12 residues. V was clipped by 0 bases and J by 3 bases, with 2 bases between them. The DNA of the CDR3 is TGTGCTAGTGGTTTGGTCGAAGAGACCCAGTACTTC. As protein: CASGLVEETQYF.

V is TRBV6-5 and J is TRBJ2-5; D is unresolved. Per germline, CDR1 MNHEY and CDR2 SVGAGI. This CDR3 is built from 13 residues. V shed 6 bases and J shed 1 base, with 9 bases lying between them. The CDR3: CASRPQVQETQYF. The CDR3 nucleotides read TGTGCCAGCAGACCCCAGGTCCAAGAGACCCAGTACTTC.

In its sample, this clone was seen once. The chain has TRBV5-6 and TRBJ2-2, with D unresolved. Germline V gene sequence: CDR1 SGHDT, CDR2 YYEEEE. The CDR3 is 15 residues long. Trimming removed 3 bases from V and 2 bases from J, with 11 bases in between. The CDR3 DNA reads TGTGCCAGCAGCTCCCAACGGTCTAACACCGGGGAGCTGTTTTTT. This gives the protein CASSSQRSNTGELFF. Variable domain in full (rest from reference TRBV5-6 and TRBJ2-2): DAGVTQSPTHLIKTRGQQVTLRCSPKSGHDTVSWYQQALGQGPQFIFQYYEEEERQRGNFPDRFSGHQFPNYSSELNVNALLLGDSALYLCASSSQRSNTGELFFGEGSRLTVL.

This clone is labeled medium-sized. The chain links TRBV4-2 to TRBJ1-1; D gene ambiguous. Trimming cost V 1 base and J 5 bases, with 11 bases left between them. The CDR3 length is 14 residues. The germline V gene has CDR1 LGHNA and CDR2 YNFKEQ. Here the CDR3 DNA reads TGTGCCAGCAGCCAAGCCGCGCGGAGGACTGAAGCTTTCTTT. Encoded protein: CASSQAARRTEAFF.